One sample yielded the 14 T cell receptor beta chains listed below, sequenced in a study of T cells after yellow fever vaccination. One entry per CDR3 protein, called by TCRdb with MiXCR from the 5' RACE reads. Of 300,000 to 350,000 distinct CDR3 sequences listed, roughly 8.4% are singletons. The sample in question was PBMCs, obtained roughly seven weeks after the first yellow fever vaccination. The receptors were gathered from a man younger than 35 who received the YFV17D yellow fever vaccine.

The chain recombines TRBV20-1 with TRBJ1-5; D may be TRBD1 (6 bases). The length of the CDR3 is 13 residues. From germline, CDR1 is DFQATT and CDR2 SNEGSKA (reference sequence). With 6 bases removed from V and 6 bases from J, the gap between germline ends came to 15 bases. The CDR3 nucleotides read TGCAGTGCAAAAGACAGGTCTGGTCAGCCCCAGCATTTT. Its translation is CSAKDRSGQPQHF.

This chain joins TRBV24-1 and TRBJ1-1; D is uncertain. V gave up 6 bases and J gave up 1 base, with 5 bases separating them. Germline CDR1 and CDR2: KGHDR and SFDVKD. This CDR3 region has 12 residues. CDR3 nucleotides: TGTGCCACCAGTAACGGGAACACTGAAGCTTTCTTT. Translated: CATSNGNTEAFF.

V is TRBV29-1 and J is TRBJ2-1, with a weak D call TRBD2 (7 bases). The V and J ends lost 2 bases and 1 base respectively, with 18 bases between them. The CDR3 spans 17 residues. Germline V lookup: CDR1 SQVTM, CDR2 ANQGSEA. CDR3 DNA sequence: TGCAGCGTTGAAACTCGTGGCGGGGGCCTATCCTACAATGAGCAGTTCTTC. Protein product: CSVETRGGGLSYNEQFF.

In DNA, the CDR3 is TGCAGCGTTGGCGGGGCTAAAAACATTCAGTACTTC. Translated, it gives CSVGGAKNIQYF. The chain is built from TRBV29-1 and TRBJ2-4; D may be TRBD2 (6 bases). There are 12 residues in the CDR3. Between the trimmed V and J ends, which lost 4 bases and 4 bases, there was a span of 8 bases. Germline-derived CDR1 and CDR2 are SQVTM and ANQGSEA.

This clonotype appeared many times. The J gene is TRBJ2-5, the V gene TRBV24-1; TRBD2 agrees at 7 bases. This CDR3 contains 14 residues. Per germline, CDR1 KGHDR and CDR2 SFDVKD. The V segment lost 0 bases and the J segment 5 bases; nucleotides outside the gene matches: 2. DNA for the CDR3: TGTGCCACCAGTGATTTGCAAGCGGGGGAGACCCAGTACTTC. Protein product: CATSDLQAGETQYF.

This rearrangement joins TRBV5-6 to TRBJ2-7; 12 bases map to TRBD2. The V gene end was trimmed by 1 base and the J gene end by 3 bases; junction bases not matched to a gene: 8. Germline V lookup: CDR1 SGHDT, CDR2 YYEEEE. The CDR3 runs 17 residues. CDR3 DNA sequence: TGTGCCAGCAGCTTGTTGGCTAGCGGGGGGGAGGGCTACGAGCAGTACGTC. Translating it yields CASSLLASGGEGYEQYV.

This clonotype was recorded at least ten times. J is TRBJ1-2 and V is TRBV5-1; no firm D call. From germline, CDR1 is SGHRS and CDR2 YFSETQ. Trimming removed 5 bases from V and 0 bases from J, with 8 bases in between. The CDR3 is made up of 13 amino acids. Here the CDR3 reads CASRPEANYGYTF. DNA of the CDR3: TGCGCCAGCAGACCAGAAGCTAACTATGGCTACACCTTC.

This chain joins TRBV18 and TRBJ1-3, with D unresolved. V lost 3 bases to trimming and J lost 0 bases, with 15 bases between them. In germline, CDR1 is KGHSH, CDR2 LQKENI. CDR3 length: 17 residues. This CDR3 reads CASSPLSDWNSGNTIYF. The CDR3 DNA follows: TGTGCCAGCTCACCCCTTTCGGACTGGAACTCTGGAAACACCATATATTTT.

The CDR3 protein is CASSYAAPLAYEQYF. The DNA of the CDR3 is TGTGCCAGCAGTTACGCCGCCCCGCTAGCCTACGAGCAGTACTTC. The chain joins TRBV6-5 to TRBJ2-7; D is uncertain. Germline V CDR1 and CDR2: MNHEY, SVGAGI. This CDR3 has 15 residues. Trimming left V 2 bases short and J 2 bases short, with 13 bases between.

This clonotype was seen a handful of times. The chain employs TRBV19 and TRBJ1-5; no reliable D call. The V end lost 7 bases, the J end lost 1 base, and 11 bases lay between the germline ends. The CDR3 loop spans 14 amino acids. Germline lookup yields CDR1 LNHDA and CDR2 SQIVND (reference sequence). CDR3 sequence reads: CASTAMGSNQPQHF. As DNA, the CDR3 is TGTGCCAGTACCGCGATGGGCAGCAATCAGCCCCAGCATTTT.

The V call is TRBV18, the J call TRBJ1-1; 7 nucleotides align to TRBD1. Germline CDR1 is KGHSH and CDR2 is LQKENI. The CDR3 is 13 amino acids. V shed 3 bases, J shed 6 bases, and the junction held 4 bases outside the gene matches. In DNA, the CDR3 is TGTGCCAGCTCACCGACAGGGCCCGCTGAAGCTTTCTTT. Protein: CASSPTGPAEAFF.

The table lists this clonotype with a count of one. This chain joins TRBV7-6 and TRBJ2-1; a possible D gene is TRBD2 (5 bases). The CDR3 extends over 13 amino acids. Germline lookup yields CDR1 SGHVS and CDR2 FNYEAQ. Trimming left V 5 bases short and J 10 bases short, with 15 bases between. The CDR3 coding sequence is TGTGCCAGCAGCCCCCGGACTGGGCAGGAGCAGTTCTTC. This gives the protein CASSPRTGQEQFF.

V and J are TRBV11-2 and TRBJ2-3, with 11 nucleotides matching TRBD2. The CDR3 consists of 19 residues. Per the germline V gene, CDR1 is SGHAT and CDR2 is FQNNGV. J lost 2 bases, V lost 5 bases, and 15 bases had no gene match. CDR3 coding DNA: TGTGCCAGCAGCGCGCAACGACGACTAGCGGGGATACCCACAGATACGCAGTATTTT. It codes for CASSAQRRLAGIPTDTQYF.

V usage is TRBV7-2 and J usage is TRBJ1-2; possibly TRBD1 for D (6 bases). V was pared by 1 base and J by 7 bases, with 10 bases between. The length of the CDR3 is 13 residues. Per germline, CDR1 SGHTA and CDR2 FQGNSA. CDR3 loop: CASSLVGGGGYTF. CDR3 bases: TGTGCCAGCAGCTTAGTTGGGGGCGGTGGCTACACCTTC.